This entry features one T cell receptor beta chain sequence. The antigen is unknown. The data were taken from a study of cytomegalovirus exposure and HLA in healthy donors. Overall study results and limits: Immune exposure was documented only through CMV serostatus. Among the most significant clusters, several appeared linked to common viral pathogens in a later analysis. Highest at DRB1 and lowest at HLA-C, TCR association rates differed among HLA loci in a later analysis.

CDR1 and CDR2 (germline): SQVTM, ANQGSEA. The CDR3 spans 16 residues. Unmatched junction bases numbered 10, after V lost 6 bases and J lost 0 bases. The PCR contained 60 Vbeta and 13 Jbeta primers. Method: immunoSEQ multiplex PCR; TCRdb's copy keeps in-frame clones and lacks some. Among approximately 120,000 clones listed, over 65% were seen once. The specimen sequenced was PBMCs. This receptor was taken from a man in his late teens or twenties in good health and CMV-seronegative. V is TRBV29-1 and J is TRBJ1-2; 10 bases align to TRBD1. Written as DNA, the CDR3 is TGCAGCGTCGGGACAGGGGCTCGAAATTCTAACTATGGCTACACCTTC. Translating it yields CSVGTGARNSNYGYTF.